This T cell receptor beta chain comes out of a study of neoadjuvant anti-PD-1 for oral cavity cancer. Stated time point: after neoadjuvant nivolumab, at surgical resection. From germline, CDR1 is LNHDA and CDR2 SQIVND (reference sequence). This CDR3 contains 15 residues. V was clipped by 5 bases and J by 2 bases; unmatched bases: 4. The protocol was immunoSEQ multiplex PCR, while the TCRdb copy is restricted to in-frame clones and leaves out a portion. The sample has some 70,000 clones, roughly 85% seen once. The clonotype was recovered from a person aged 35-79 years with oral cavity squamous cell carcinoma. Sequencing used PBMCs, obtained after nivolumab (anti-PD-1) treatment. The genes are TRBV19 and TRBJ2-1; the match to TRBD2 covers 9 bases. CDR3 nucleotide sequence: TGTGCCAGTAGTTCAATAGCGGGAGCCTACAATGAGCAGTTCTTC. This encodes CASSSIAGAYNEQFF.